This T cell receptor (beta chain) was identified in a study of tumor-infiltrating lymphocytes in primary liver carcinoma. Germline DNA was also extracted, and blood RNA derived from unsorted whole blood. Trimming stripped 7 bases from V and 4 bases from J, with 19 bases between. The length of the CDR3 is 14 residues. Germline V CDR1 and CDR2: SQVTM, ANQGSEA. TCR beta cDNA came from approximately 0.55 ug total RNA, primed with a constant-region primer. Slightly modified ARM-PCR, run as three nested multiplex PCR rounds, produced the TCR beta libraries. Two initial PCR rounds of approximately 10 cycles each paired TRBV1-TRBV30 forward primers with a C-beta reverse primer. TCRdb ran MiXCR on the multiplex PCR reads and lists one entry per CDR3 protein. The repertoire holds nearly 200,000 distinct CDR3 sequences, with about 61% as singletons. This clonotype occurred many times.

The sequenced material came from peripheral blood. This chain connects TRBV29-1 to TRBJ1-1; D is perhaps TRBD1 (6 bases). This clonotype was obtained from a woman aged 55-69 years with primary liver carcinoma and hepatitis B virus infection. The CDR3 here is CSAVKQGGATEAFF. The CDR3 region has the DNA TGCAGCGCGGTTAAACAGGGAGGCGCCACTGAAGCTTTCTTT.